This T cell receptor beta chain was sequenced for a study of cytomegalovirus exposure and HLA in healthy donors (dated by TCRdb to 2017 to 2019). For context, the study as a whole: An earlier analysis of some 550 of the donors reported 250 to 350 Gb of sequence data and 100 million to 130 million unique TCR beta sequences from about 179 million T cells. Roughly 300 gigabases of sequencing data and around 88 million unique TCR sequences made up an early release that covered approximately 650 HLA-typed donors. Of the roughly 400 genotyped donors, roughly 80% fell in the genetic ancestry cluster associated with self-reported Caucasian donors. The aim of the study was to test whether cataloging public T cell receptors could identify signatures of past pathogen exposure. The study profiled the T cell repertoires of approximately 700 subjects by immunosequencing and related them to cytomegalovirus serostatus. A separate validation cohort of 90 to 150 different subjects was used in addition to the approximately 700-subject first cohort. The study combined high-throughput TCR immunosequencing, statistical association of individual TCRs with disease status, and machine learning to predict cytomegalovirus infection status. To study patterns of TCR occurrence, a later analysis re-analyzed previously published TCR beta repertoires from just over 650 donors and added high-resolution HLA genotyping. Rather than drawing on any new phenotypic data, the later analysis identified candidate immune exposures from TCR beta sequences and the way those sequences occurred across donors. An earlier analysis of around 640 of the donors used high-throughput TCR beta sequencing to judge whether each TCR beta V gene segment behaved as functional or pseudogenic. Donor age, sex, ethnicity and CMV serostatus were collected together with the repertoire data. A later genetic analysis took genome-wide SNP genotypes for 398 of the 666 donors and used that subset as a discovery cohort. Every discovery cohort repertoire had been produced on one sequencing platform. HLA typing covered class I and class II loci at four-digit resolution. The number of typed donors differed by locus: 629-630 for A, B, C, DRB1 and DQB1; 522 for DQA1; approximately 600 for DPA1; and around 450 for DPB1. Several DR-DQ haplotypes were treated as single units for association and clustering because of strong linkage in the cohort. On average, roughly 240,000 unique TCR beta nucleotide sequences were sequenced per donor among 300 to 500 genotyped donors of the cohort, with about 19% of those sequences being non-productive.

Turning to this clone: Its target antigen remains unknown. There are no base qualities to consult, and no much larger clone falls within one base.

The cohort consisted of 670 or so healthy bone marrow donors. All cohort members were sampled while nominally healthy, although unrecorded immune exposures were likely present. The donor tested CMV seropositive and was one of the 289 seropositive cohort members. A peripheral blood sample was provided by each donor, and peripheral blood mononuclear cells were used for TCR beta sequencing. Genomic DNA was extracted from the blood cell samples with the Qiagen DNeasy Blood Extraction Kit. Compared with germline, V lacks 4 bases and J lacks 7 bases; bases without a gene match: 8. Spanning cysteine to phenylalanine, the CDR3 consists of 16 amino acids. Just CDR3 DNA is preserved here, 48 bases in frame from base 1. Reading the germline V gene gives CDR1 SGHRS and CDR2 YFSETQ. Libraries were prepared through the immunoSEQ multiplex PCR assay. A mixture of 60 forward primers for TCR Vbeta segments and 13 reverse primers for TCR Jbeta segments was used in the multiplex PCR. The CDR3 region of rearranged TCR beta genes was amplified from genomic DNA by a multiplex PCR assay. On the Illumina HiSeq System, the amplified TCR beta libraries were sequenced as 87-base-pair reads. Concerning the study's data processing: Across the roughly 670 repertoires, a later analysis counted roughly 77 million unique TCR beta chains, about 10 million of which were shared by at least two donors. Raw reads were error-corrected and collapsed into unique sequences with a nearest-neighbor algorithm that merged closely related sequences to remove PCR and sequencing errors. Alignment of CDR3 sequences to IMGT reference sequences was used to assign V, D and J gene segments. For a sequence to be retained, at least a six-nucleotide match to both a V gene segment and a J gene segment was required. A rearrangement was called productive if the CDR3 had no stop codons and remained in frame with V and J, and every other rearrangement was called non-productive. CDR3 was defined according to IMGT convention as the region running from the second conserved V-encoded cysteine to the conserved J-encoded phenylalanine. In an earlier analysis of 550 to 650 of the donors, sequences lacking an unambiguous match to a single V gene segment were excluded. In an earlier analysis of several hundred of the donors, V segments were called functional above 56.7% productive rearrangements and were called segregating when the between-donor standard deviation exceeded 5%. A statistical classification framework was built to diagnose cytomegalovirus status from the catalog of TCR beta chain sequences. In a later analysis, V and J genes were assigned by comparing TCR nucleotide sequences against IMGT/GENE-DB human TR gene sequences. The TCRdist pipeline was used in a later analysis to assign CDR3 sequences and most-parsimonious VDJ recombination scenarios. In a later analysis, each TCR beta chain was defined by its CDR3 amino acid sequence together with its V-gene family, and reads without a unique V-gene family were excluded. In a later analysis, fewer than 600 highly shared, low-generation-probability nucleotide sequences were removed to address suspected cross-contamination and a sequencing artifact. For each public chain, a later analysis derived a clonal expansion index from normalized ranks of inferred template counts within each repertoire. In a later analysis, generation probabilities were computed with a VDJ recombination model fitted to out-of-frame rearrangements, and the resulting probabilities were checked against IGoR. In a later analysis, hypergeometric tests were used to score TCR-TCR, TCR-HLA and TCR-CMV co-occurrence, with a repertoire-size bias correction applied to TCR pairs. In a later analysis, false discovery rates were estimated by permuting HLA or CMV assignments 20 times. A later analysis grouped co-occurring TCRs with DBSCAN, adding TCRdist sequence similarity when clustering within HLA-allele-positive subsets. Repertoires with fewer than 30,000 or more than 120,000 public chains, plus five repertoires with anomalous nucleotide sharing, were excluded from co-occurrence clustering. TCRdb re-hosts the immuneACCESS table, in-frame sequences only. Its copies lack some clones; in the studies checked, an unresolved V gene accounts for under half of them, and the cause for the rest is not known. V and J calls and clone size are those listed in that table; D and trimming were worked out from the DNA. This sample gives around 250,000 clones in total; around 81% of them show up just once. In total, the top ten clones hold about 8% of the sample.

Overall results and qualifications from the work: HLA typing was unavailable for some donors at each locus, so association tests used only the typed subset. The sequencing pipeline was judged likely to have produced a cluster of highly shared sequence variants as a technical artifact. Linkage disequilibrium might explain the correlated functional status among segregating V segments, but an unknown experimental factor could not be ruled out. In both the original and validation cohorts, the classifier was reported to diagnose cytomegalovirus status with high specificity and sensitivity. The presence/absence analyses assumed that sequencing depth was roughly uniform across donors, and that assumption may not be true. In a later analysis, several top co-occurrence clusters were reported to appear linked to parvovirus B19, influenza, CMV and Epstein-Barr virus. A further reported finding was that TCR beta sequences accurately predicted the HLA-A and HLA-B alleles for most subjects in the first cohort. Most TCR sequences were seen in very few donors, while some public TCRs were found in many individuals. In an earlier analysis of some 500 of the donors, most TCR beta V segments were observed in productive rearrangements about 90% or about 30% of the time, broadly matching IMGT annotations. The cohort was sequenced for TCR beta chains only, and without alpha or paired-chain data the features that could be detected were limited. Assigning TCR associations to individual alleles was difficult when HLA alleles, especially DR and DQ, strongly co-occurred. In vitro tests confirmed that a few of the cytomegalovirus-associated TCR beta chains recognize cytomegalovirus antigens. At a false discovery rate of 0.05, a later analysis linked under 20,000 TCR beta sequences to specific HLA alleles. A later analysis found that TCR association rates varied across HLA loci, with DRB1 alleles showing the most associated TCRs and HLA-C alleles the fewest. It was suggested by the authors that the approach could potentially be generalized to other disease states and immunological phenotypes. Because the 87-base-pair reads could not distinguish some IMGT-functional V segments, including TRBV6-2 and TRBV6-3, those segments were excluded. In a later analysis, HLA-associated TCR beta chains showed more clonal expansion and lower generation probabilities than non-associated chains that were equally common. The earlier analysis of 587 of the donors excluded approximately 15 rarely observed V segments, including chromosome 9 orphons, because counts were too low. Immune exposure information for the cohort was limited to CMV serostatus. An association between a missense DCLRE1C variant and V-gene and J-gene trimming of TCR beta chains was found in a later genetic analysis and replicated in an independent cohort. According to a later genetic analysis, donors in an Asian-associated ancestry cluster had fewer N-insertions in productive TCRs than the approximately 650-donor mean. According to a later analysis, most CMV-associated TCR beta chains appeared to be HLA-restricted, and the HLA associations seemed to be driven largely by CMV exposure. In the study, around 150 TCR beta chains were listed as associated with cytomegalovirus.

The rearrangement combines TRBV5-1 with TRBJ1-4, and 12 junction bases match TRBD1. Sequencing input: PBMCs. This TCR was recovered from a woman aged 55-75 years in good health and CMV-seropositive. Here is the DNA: TGCGCCAGCAGCAGCCGGGACAGGGGGCCTGGTGAAAAACTGTTTTTT. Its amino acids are CASSSRDRGPGEKLFF.